The clone carrying this T cell receptor beta chain was counted between two and nine times. Its cognate antigen is unknown. The entry originates in a study of CD8 T cells in ankylosing spondylitis. Study outcomes and limitations: A motif of 7 to 9 highly homologous TCR beta variants was seen as apparently characteristic of ankylosing spondylitis blood.

Germline trimming cut 4 bases from V and 6 bases from J; bases unmatched to any gene: 9. Looked up from germline, CDR1 is SGHRS and CDR2 is YFSETQ. CDR3 size: 15 residues. TCRdb itself ran the 5' RACE reads through MiXCR, one entry per CDR3 protein. The sample lists about 130,000 distinct CDR3 sequences; around 9.7% were seen once. Material: blood, either unsorted or a sorted T cell fraction (not recorded which). The sequence was obtained from a male donor with ankylosing spondylitis or in good health (not recorded which). The rearrangement joins TRBV5-1 to TRBJ2-1; TRBD2 matches 8 bases. CDR3 sequence reads: CASSQREGRGNEQFF. The CDR3 region has the DNA TGCGCCAGCAGCCAACGGGAGGGCCGAGGCAATGAGCAGTTCTTC.